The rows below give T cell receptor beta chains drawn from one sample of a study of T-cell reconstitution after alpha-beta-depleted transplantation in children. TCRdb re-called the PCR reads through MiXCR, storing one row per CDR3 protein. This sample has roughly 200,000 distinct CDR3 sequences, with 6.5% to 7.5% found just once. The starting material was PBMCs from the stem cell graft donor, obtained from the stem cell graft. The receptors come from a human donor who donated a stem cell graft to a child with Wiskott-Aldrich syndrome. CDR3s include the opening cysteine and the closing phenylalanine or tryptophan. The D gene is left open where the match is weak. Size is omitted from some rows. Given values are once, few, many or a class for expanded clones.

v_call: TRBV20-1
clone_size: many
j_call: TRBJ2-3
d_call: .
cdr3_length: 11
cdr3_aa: CSASYSDTQYF
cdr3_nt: TGCAGTGCTAGTTATTCCGATACGCAGTATTTT

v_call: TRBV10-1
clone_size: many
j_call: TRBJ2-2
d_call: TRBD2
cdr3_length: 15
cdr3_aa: CASSASGGEGGELFF
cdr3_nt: TGCGCCAGCAGTGCTAGCGGAGGGGAAGGCGGGGAGCTGTTTTTT

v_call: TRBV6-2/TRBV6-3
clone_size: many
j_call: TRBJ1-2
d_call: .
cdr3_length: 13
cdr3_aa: CASSDRGFSGYTF
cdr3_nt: TGTGCCAGCAGTGACCGAGGGTTTTCTGGCTACACCTTC

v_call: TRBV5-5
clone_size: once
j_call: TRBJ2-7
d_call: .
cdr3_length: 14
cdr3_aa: CASSLATGNYEQYF
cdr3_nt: TGTGCCAGCAGCTTGGCCACAGGGAACTACGAGCAGTACTTC

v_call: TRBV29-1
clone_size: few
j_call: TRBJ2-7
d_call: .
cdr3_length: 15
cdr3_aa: CSVSPGLFSPYEQYF
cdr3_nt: TGCAGCGTCAGCCCGGGACTTTTTAGCCCCTACGAGCAGTACTTC

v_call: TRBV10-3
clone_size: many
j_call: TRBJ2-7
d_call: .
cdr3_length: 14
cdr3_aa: CAIRGTDGNYEQYF
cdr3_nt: TGTGCCATCAGGGGGACGGATGGAAACTACGAGCAGTACTTC

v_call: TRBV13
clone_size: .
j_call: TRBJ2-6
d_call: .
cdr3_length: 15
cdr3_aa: CASSLGWPGANVLTF
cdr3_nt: TGTGCCAGCAGCCTGGGCTGGCCTGGGGCCAACGTCCTGACTTTC

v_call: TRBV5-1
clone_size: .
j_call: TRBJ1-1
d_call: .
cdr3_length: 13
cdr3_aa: CASSQFLNTEAFF
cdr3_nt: TGCGCCAGCTCCCAGTTTTTGAACACTGAAGCTTTCTTT

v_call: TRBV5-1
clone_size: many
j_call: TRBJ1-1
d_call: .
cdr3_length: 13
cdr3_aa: CASSPLSITEAFF
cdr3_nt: TGCGCCAGCAGCCCGCTTTCTATCACTGAAGCTTTCTTT

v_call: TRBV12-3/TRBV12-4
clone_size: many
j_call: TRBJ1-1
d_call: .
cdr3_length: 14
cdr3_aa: CASSLSKGYTEAFF
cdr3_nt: TGTGCCAGCAGTTTAAGCAAGGGGTACACTGAAGCTTTCTTT